Shown below are 3 T cell receptor beta chains from a single sample sequenced in a study of T-cell reconstitution after alpha-beta-depleted transplantation in children. Researchers prepared the TCRbeta library using unique molecular identifiers, the study reports. TCRdb re-called the PCR reads with MiXCR, one entry per CDR3 protein. This table has approximately 230,000 distinct CDR3 sequences, 24% appearing once. The specimen comprised PBMCs, mostly from graft donor cells, sampled 360 days after TCRalphabeta/CD19-depleted stem cell transplant. The receptors originated from a female patient between 2 and 15 years old who had a stem cell transplant for congenital amegakaryocytic thrombocytopenia, so the T cells may come from the graft donor.

This clonotype has only a few counts. The rearrangement uses TRBV21-1 and TRBJ2-5; the D call TRBD1 from the table was never checked on the DNA. TRBV21-1 is shown as a pseudogene. CDR3 length: 18 residues. This CDR3 is CASSRLHRDRAWQETQYF. For the CDR3, the DNA is TGTGCCAGCAGCCGTTTGCACCGGGACAGGGCTTGGCAAGAGACCCAGTACTTC.

The V call is TRBV3-1, the J call TRBJ2-2; D might be TRBD2 (6 bases). Trimming cost V 5 bases and J 3 bases, with 13 bases left between them. The germline gives CDR1 LGHDT, CDR2 YNNKEL (reference sequence). The CDR3 has 15 amino acids. CDR3 bases: TGTGCCAGCAGCTCGACCCCGGGAGACACCGGGGAGCTGTTTTTT. As protein: CASSSTPGDTGELFF.

The sample holds a few counts of this clonotype. The chain carries TRBV5-1 and TRBJ2-1; 11 bases are shared with TRBD2. The CDR3 has 16 residues. Germline loops: CDR1 SGHRS, CDR2 YFSETQ. The J segment lost 8 bases and the V segment lost 2 bases, leaving 9 bases of the junction unmatched. The CDR3: CASSLRSGRVLDEQFF. The CDR3, as DNA: TGCGCCAGCAGCTTACGTAGCGGGAGGGTTCTAGATGAGCAGTTCTTC.